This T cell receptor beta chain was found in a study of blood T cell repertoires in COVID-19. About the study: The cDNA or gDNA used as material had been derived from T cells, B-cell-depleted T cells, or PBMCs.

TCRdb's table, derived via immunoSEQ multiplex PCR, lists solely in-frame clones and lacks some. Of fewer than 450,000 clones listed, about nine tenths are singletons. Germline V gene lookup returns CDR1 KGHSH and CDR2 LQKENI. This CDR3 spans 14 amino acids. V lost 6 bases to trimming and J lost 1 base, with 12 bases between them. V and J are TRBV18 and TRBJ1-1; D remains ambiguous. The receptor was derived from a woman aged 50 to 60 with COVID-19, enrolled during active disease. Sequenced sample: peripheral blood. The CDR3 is CASSLGEENTEAFF. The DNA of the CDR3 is TGTGCCAGCTCCCTCGGGGAGGAGAACACTGAAGCTTTCTTT.